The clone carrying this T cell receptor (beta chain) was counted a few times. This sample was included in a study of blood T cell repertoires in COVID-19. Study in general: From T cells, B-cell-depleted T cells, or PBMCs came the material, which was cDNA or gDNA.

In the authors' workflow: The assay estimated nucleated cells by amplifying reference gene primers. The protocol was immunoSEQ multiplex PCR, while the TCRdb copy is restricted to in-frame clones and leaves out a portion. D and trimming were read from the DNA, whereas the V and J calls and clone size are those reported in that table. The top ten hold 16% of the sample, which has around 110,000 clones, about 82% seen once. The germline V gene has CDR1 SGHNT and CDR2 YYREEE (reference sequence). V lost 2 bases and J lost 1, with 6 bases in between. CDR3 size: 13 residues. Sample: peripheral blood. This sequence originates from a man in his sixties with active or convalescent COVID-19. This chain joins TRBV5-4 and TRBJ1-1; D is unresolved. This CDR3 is CASSFRGNTEAFF. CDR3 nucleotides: TGTGCCAGCAGCTTTCGCGGGAACACTGAAGCTTTCTTT.